This T cell receptor beta chain was retrieved from a study of T cells in women clearing cervical HPV infection. Study outcomes and limitations: It is unknown whether associations predate infection; no effector/memory or HPV-specific sorting. Cases carried less TRBV6-7 than controls: roughly 0.12% versus 0.17%. Cases and controls were distinguished at AUC over 0.75 by richness and V genes.

HPV was found by MY09/MY11 PCR and dot-blot genotyping. CDR1 is LNHDA, CDR2 SQIVND, per germline (reference sequence). The CDR3 is 14 amino acids. As for this clone: What it recognizes is unknown. The read stops 3 residues short of the end of the CDR3; the missing end is completed from the germline J gene.

Measured with immunoSEQ multiplex PCR; TCRdb has only the in-frame clones, and not every one. Listed are around 19,000 clones; about 6.3% falls within the top ten. V gene TRBV19 combines with J gene TRBJ2-3; D perhaps matches TRBD1 (5 bases). Sequenced sample: blood buffy coat. This TCR derives from a woman aged 18-69 years with a cervical HPV16 infection that either progressed to CIN3+ or cleared (not recorded which). The chain's CDR3 is CASSPRTPQETQYF. The DNA read from the CDR3 is TGTGCCAGTTCGCCTCGGACACCGCAAGAGACG.